The clone carrying this T cell receptor beta chain was counted between two and nine times. Its antigen is currently unknown. This entry is derived from a study of early T cells in non-severe SARS-CoV-2 infection. Study overall: Investigators sequenced bulk RNA drawn from unsorted whole blood, and chains remained unpaired. The study, taken as a whole, reports: Private and CD4 specificities were missed by VDJdb matching, which favored anti-spike CD8 responses.

V lost 1 base, J lost 3 bases, and 19 bases lay in between. The germline gives CDR1 SEHNR, CDR2 FQNEAQ (reference sequence). CDR3 length: 17 residues. Each single cDNA molecule received a unique molecular identifier. TCRdb fed the 5' RACE reads into MiXCR, producing one record per CDR3 protein. The sample lists some 71,000 distinct CDR3 sequences; over 9.5% were seen once. The chain employs TRBV7-9 and TRBJ2-7, with a tentative D call TRBD1 (6 bases). The specimen comprised whole blood, sampled at baseline. The origin of this receptor is an adult who was a healthcare worker with PCR-confirmed SARS-CoV-2 infection or an uninfected control (not recorded which). CDR3 loop: CASSLVGPRRGSYEQYF. In DNA, the CDR3 is TGTGCCAGCAGCTTAGTAGGCCCTCGCAGGGGAAGCTACGAGCAGTACTTC.